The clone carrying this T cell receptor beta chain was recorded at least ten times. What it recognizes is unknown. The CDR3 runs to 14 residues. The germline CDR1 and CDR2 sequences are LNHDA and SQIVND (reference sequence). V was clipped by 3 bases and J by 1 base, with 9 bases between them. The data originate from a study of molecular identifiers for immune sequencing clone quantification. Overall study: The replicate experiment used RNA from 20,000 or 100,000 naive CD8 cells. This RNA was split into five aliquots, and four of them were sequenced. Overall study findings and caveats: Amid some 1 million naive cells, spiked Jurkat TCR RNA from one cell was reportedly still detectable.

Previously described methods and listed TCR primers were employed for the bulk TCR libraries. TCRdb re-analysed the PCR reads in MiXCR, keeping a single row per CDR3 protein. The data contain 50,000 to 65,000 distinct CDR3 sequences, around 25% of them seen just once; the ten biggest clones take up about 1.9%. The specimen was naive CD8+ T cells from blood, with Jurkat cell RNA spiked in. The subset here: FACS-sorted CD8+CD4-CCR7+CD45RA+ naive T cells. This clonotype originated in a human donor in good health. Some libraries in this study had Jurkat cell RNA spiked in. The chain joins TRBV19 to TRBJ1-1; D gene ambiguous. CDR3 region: CASSIYSENTEAFF. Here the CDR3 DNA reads TGTGCCAGTAGTATTTACAGCGAGAACACTGAAGCTTTCTTT.